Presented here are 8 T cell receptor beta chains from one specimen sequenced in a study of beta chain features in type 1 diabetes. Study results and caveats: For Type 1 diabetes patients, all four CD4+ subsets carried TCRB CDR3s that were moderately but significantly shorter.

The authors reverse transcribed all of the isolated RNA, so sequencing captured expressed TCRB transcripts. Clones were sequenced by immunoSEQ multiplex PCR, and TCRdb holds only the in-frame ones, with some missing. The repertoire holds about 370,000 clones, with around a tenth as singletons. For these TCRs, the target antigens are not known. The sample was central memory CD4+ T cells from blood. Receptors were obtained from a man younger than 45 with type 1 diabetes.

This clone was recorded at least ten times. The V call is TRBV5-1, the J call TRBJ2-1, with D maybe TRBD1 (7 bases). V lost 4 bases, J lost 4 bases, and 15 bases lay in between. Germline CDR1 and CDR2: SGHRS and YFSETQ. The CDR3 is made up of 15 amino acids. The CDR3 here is CASSRGGGIYNEQFF. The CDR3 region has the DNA TGCGCCAGCAGCAGAGGGGGCGGGATTTACAATGAGCAGTTCTTC.

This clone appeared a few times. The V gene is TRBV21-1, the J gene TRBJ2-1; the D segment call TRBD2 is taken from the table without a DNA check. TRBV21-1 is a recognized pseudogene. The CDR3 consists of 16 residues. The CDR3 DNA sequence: TGTGCCAGCAGCAAAGGGGCTAGCGGGAGCAATGATCGGCAGTTCTTC. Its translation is CASSKGASGSNDRQFF.

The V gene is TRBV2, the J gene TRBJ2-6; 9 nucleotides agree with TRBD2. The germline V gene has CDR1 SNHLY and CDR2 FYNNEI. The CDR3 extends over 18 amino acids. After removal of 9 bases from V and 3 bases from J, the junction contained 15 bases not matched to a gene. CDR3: CARCCASGKGSGANVLTF. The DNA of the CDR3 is TGTGCCAGGTGCTGCGCTAGCGGGAAAGGGAGTGGGGCCAACGTCCTGACTTTC.

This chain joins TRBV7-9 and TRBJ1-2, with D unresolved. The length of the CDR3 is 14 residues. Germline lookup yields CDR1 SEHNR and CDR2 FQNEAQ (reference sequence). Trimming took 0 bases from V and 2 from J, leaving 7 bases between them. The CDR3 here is CASSLAQSNYGYTF. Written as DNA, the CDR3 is TGTGCCAGCAGCTTAGCACAGTCGAACTATGGCTACACCTTC. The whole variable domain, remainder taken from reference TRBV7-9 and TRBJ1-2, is DTGVSQNPRHKITKRGQNVTFRCDPISEHNRLYWYRQTLGQGPEFLTYFQNEAQLEKSRLLSDRFSAERPKGSFSTLEIQRTEQGDSAMYLCASSLAQSNYGYTFGSGTRLTVV.

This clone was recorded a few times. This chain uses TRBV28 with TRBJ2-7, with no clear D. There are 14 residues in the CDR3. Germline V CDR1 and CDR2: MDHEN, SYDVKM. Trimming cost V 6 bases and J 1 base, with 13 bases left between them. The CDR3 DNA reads TGTGCCAGCAGAGTACATGGGATTTCCTACGAGCAGTACTTC. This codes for CASRVHGISYEQYF. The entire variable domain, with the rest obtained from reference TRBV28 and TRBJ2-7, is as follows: DVKVTQSSRYLVKRTGEKVFLECVQDMDHENMFWYRQDPGLGLRLIYFSYDVKMKEKGDIPEGYSVSREKKERFSLILESASTNQTSMYLCASRVHGISYEQYFGPGTRLTVT.

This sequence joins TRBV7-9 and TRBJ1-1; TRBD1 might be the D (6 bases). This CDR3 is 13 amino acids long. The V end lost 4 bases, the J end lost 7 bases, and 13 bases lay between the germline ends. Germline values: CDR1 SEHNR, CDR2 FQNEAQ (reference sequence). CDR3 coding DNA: TGTGCCAGCAGCTCGGGCAGGGGCTTTGAAGCTTTCTTT. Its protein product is CASSSGRGFEAFF.

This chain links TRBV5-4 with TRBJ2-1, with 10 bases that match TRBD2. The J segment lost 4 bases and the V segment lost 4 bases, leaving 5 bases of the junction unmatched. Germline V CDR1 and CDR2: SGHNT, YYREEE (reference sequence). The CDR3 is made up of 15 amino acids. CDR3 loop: CASSPTSGVYNEQFF. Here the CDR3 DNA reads TGTGCCAGCAGCCCAACTAGCGGGGTGTACAATGAGCAGTTCTTC.

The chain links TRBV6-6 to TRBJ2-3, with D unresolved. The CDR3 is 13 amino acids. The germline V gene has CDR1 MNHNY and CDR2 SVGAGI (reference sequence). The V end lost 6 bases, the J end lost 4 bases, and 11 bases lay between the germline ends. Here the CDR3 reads CASSRRWSDTQYF. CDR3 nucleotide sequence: TGTGCCAGCAGCCGGCGTTGGTCAGATACGCAGTATTTT.